This T cell receptor (beta chain) was identified during a study of blood T cell repertoires in COVID-19. As for the study in general: Sites in the United States, Italy and Spain provided acute and convalescent COVID-19 samples. T cells, B-cell-depleted T cells, or PBMCs provided the cDNA or gDNA that served as material.

Germline CDR1 reads LNHDA; CDR2 reads SQIVND (reference sequence). This CDR3 is built from 16 residues. Trimming removed 7 bases from V and 0 bases from J; junction bases left unmatched: 6. In the original workflow: Amplification of reference gene primers was used by the study to estimate nucleated cell counts. Sequenced by immunoSEQ multiplex PCR; TCRdb stores in-frame clones only, minus some. V and J calls and clone size are given by that table; D and trimming were obtained from the DNA. The table has about 50,000 clones, roughly 90% seen once; the top ten hold about 3.9%. Sequenced sample: peripheral blood. The source is a human donor in a cohort sampled during active COVID-19. The chain carries TRBV19 and TRBJ2-3, with TRBD2 matching over 11 bases. The CDR3 nucleotides read TGTGCCAGTACCGGACTAGCGGGCCCCAGCACAGATACGCAGTATTTT. This codes for CASTGLAGPSTDTQYF.